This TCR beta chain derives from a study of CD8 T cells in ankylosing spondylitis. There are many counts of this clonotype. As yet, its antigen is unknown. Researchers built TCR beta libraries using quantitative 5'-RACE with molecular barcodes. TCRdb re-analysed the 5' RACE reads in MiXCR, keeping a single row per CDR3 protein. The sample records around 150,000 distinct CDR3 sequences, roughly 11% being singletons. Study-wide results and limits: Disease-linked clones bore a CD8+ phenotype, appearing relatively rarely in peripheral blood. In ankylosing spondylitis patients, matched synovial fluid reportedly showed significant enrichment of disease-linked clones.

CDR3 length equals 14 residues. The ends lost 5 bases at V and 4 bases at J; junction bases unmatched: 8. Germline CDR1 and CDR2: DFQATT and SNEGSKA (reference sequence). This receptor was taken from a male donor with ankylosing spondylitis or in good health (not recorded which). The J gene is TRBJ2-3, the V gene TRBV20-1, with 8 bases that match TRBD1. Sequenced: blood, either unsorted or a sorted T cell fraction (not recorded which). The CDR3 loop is CSAWTGYMADTQYF. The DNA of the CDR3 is TGCAGTGCTTGGACAGGGTACATGGCAGATACGCAGTATTTT.